This TCR beta chain emerged from a study of T cell changes during pregnancy in multiple sclerosis. Assay: immunoSEQ multiplex PCR; the TCRdb copy retains only in-frame clones and omits some. The sample carries under 70,000 clones, roughly 91% recorded once. Trimming took 4 bases from V and 3 from J; bases not matched to a gene: 7. This CDR3 region has 16 residues. Germline V gives CDR1 SGHDT, CDR2 YYEEEE. The chain carries TRBV5-6 and TRBJ2-5; 12 nucleotides agree with TRBD2. This receptor was obtained from a female donor in good health, enrolled as a control in a pregnancy study. The input for sequencing was peripheral blood, taken after pregnancy. The DNA for the CDR3 is TGTGCCAGCAGCAGGACTAGCGGGGCAGGGGAAGAGACCCAGTACTTC. This sequence encodes CASSRTSGAGEETQYF. Based on the CDR3 plus reference TRBV5-6 and TRBJ2-5, the full variable domain is DAGVTQSPTHLIKTRGQQVTLRCSPKSGHDTVSWYQQALGQGPQFIFQYYEEEERQRGNFPDRFSGHQFPNYSSELNVNALLLGDSALYLCASSRTSGAGEETQYFGPGTRLLVL.